The entry below describes one T cell receptor beta chain. The antigen is not known. Sequencing used immunoSEQ multiplex PCR; TCRdb keeps in-frame clones, though not all of them. Here the sample spans roughly 350,000 clones, 80% to 90% being singletons. These data originate in a study of Ad26.COV2.S vaccination and SARS-CoV-2 variants. Looking at the study overall: In the study, Ad26.COV2.S was injected intramuscularly once, or twice 56 days apart. Study outcomes and limitations: Substantial post-vaccination breadth of spike-specific CD8+ and CD4+ T cell responses was reported.

The treatment is: roughly 19 received Ad26.COV2.S at low or high dose, single or two shots; several received placebo; per-sample allocation not given. It was on day 63 after the first vaccine or placebo injection that samples were taken. What was given as vaccine was an Ad26 vector encoding Wuhan-strain SARS-CoV-2 spike. Trimming took 3 bases from V and 2 from J; bases not matched to a gene: 5. CDR1 and CDR2 (germline): LNHDA, SQIVND (reference sequence). The CDR3 sequence is 16 residues long. Specimen: peripheral blood, collected in a trial of Ad26.COV2.S vaccine versus placebo. This sequence joins TRBV19 and TRBJ2-1; TRBD2 matches 9 bases. The sequence came from a person between 18 and 60 years old who received the Ad26.COV2.S COVID-19 vaccine or a placebo. The CDR3 region has the DNA TGTGCCAGTAGTATGACTGGCGGGAGGGCCTACAATGAGCAGTTCTTC. Protein: CASSMTGGRAYNEQFF.